This T cell receptor (beta chain) was identified during a study of blood T cell repertoires in COVID-19. This clone was picked up one time. At one end the junction does not follow the germline gene, possibly because of a read error. Using immunoSEQ multiplex PCR, the repertoire was profiled, and TCRdb retains in-frame clones only, with some absent. The sample has more than 100,000 clones, roughly nine tenths seen once. The CDR3 loop spans 15 amino acids. Germline assignment: CDR1 KGHSH and CDR2 LQKENI. This sequence originates from a woman older than 75 in a cohort sampled during active COVID-19. The sequenced material came from peripheral blood. This rearrangement joins TRBV18 to TRBJ1-4, with 7 bases matching TRBD1. CDR3 protein: CASSPQGQVEEKLFF. CDR3 DNA sequence: TGTGCCAGCTCTCCACAAGGACAGGTGGAGGAAAAACTGTTTTTT. Drawing the rest from reference TRBV18 and TRBJ1-4, the complete variable domain is NAGVMQNPRHLVRRRGQEARLRCSPMKGHSHVYWYRQLPEEGLKFMVYLQKENIIDESGMPKERFSAEFPKEGPSILRIQQVVRGDSAAYFCASSPQGQVEEKLFFGSGTQLSVL.